This T cell receptor (beta chain) was retrieved from a study of OX40 agonist ivuxolimab in advanced cancers. Study at large: While on treatment, patients had intravenous ivuxolimab at 0.01 to 10 mg/kg every 2 weeks. Study outcomes and limitations: The mean number of expanded clones was higher in CD8+ T cells than in CD4+.

The CDR3 extends over 17 amino acids. The germline V and J ends were trimmed by 6 bases and 3 bases, with 18 bases remaining between them. In germline, CDR1 is SNHLY, CDR2 FYNNEI. In the case of this clone: As yet, its antigen is unknown.

Profiled with immunoSEQ multiplex PCR; TCRdb holds only in-frame clones, not every one. This sample has about 20,000 clones, with about 90% found just once. The source of this sequence is an adult with an advanced solid tumor such as melanoma, head and neck, liver or kidney cancer. This sequence joins TRBV2 and TRBJ2-6; D possibly matches TRBD1 or TRBD2 (5 bases each). Sequenced here: CD4+ or CD8+ T cells sorted from blood, sampled in a trial of the OX40 agonist ivuxolimab. CDR3 sequence: CASRGPRPVGGANVLTF. In DNA form, the CDR3 reads TGTGCCAGCAGGGGACCTCGGCCAGTTGGTGGGGCCAACGTCCTGACTTTC.